The clone carrying this T cell receptor (beta chain) was seen a single time. Enrolment of Seattle patients took place during active infection, and they were followed longitudinally. This entry is derived from a study of blood T cell repertoires in COVID-19. Across the whole study: Sample material is recorded as cDNA or gDNA derived from T cells, B-cell-depleted T cells, or PBMCs.

The CDR3 consists of 13 residues. Trimming removed 8 bases at V and 0 bases at J, with 10 bases between. CDR1 and CDR2 from the germline V gene are SGHTA and FQGNSA. Original processing notes: Estimated nucleated cell counts came from reference gene primer amplification. Profiled with immunoSEQ multiplex PCR; TCRdb holds only in-frame clones, not every one. For V, J and clone size, that table is used; D and trimming come from the DNA. The data contain roughly 230,000 clones, around 91% of them singletons. This TCR was recovered from a woman aged 60-70 years with COVID-19, enrolled during active disease. V usage is TRBV7-2 and J usage is TRBJ2-5; weak D call: TRBD2 (5 bases). Sequenced sample: peripheral blood. For the CDR3, the DNA is TGTGCCAGCCAGCGGACGAACCAAGAGACCCAGTACTTC. Translating gives CASQRTNQETQYF.